These 20 T cell receptor beta chains were all obtained from the same sample, sequenced in a study of Graves' ophthalmopathy and Graves' hyperthyroidism. RNA transcripts yielded amplified TCR beta CDR3 regions. Scientists carried out first-round RT-PCR using HTBI primers and then a second-round multiplex PCR. TCRdb re-analysed the multiplex PCR reads in MiXCR, keeping a single row per CDR3 protein. This sample has approximately 500,000 distinct CDR3 sequences; 13% to 15% occur once, and the top ten carry around 9.8%. The sequenced sample consisted of blood. These receptors all come from a woman in her twenties or thirties with Graves' ophthalmopathy.

This clonotype occurred many times. In nucleotides, the CDR3 is TGCAGTGCTAGGGGCCATTCATTAGGGAACACCGGGGAGCTGTTTTTT. It codes for CSARGHSLGNTGELFF. This chain connects TRBV20-1 to TRBJ2-2; D gene uncertain. Trimming shortened V by 3 bases and J by 1 base, and 15 bases separated the two germline ends. CDR1 is DFQATT and CDR2 is SNEGSKA in the germline V gene (reference sequence). The CDR3 loop spans 16 amino acids.

The sample holds many counts of this clonotype. The genes are TRBV24-1 and TRBJ2-2; perhaps TRBD1 as D (6 bases). The CDR3 sequence is 13 residues long. V lost 9 bases, J lost 1 base, and 8 bases lay in between. Germline assignment: CDR1 KGHDR and CDR2 SFDVKD. CDR3 region: CATEGQNTGELFF. CDR3 bases: TGTGCCACCGAGGGACAGAACACCGGGGAGCTGTTTTTT.

This clonotype was seen repeatedly, ten times or more. The rearrangement uses TRBV10-3 and TRBJ2-5; D might be TRBD1 or TRBD2, each matching 5 bases. Per germline, CDR1 ENHRY and CDR2 SYGVKD. The CDR3 totals 14 residues. Trimming removed 5 bases from V and 5 bases from J, with 15 bases in between. In DNA form, the CDR3 reads TGTGCCATCAGTCGAGGGCTAGAGGGGGAGACCCAGTACTTC. This gives the protein CAISRGLEGETQYF.

This clonotype was counted a few times. The chain links TRBV6-2 or TRBV6-3 to TRBJ2-5, with 7 bases fitting TRBD2. Germline trimming cut 4 bases from V and 2 bases from J; bases unmatched to any gene: 7. Germline V gene data show CDR1 as MNHEY and CDR2 as SVGEGT. This CDR3 has 15 residues. The CDR3 reads CASSSSGVGQETQYF. The CDR3 DNA reads TGTGCCAGCAGTTCCAGCGGGGTCGGTCAAGAGACCCAGTACTTC.

This clonotype was counted ten times or more. This chain links TRBV30 with TRBJ2-7; D remains ambiguous. The ends were cut back, 5 bases at V and 0 bases at J, with 8 bases in the middle. Germline V CDR1 and CDR2: GTSNPN, SVGIG (reference sequence). The CDR3 loop spans 12 amino acids. The CDR3 spells CAWALRSYEQYF. The DNA of the CDR3 is TGTGCCTGGGCACTACGCTCCTACGAGCAGTACTTC.

This clonotype was found many times. The J gene is TRBJ1-1, the V gene TRBV30; D possibly corresponds to TRBD1 (5 bases). This CDR3 spans 12 amino acids. Germline CDR1 is GTSNPN and CDR2 is SVGIG (reference sequence). Trimming stripped 3 bases from V and 4 bases from J, with 9 bases between. The CDR3 is CAWSRVGTEAFF. For the CDR3, the DNA is TGTGCCTGGAGCAGGGTAGGCACTGAAGCTTTCTTT.

In its sample, this clonotype was seen many times. The V and J genes are TRBV6-1 and TRBJ2-2; 8 bases are shared with TRBD1. V shed 8 bases and J 4 bases; nucleotides not matched to a gene: 6. The germline gives CDR1 MNHNS, CDR2 SASEGT. The CDR3 loop spans 14 amino acids. The CDR3 sequence is CASRTGMSTGELFF. CDR3 DNA: TGTGCCAGCCGGACAGGGATGAGCACCGGGGAGCTGTTTTTT.

This clonotype was detected many times. This chain connects TRBV12-3 or TRBV12-4 to TRBJ1-1, with a possible D match to TRBD1 (5 bases). CDR3 size: 13 residues. V gave up 8 bases and J gave up 4 bases, with 14 bases separating them. Here the CDR3 reads CASQGSRATEAFF. CDR3 DNA: TGTGCCAGCCAGGGATCTCGAGCCACTGAAGCTTTCTTT.

This clonotype was observed many times. In nucleotides, the CDR3 is TGCGCCAGCAGTGATCCAAGTGAAGTCTATGGCTACACCTTC. As protein: CASSDPSEVYGYTF. The V gene is TRBV10-2, the J gene TRBJ1-2; D is unclear. The V end was cut by 3 bases, the J end by 4 bases, with 12 bases between. The CDR3 sequence is 14 residues long. Germline V gives CDR1 WSHSY, CDR2 SAAADI.

This clonotype was counted at least ten times. The V and J genes are TRBV11-2 and TRBJ1-2; 7 nucleotides align to TRBD1. The CDR3 is made up of 16 amino acids. Germline CDR1 reads SGHAT; CDR2 reads FQNNGV. Trimming at V came to 2 bases and at J to 2 bases, leaving 8 bases not matched to a gene. CDR3 sequence (DNA): TGTGCCAGCAGCTTAAGGGGGCGGTCAGAGAACTATGGCTACACCTTC. It yields the protein CASSLRGRSENYGYTF.

The table lists this clonotype with many counts. This CDR3 reads CASSFLELYGYTF. The CDR3, as DNA: TGTGCCAGCAGCTTCCTCGAGCTTTATGGCTACACCTTC. V usage is TRBV28 and J usage is TRBJ1-2; D gene unclear. CDR1 and CDR2 from the germline V gene are MDHEN and SYDVKM. The CDR3 has 13 amino acids. V was cut by 6 bases and J by 5 bases, with 13 bases left in between.

The table lists this clonotype with many counts. V gene TRBV5-1 combines with J gene TRBJ2-6, with a weak D call TRBD1 (6 bases). The germline V gene has CDR1 SGHRS and CDR2 YFSETQ. The CDR3 totals 17 residues. V lost 0 bases, J lost 0 bases, and 10 bases lay in between. The CDR3 here is CASSLAQGISGANVLTF. In DNA form, the CDR3 reads TGCGCCAGCAGCTTGGCACAGGGCATCTCTGGGGCCAACGTCCTGACTTTC.

Many counts were recorded for this clonotype. The gene calls are TRBV7-8 and TRBJ1-2, with a weak D call TRBD1 (5 bases). This CDR3 has 13 amino acids. V was cut by 6 bases and J by 6 bases, with 14 bases left in between. Germline V gene lookup returns CDR1 SGHVS and CDR2 FQNEAQ. The CDR3 loop is CASSFQPGDGYTF. The CDR3 DNA reads as TGTGCCAGCAGTTTCCAACCGGGGGATGGCTACACCTTC.

This clonotype was seen only a few times. This rearrangement joins TRBV18 to TRBJ2-7; 8 bases align to TRBD1. The V gene's germline CDR1 is KGHSH and CDR2 LQKENI. This CDR3 has 17 residues. With 3 bases clipped from V and 3 bases from J, the junction kept 13 bases outside the gene matches. The CDR3, as DNA: TGTGCCAGCTCACCCTCGGTCGCGACAGGGGTGTTCTACGAGCAGTACTTC. Amino acid sequence: CASSPSVATGVFYEQYF.

This clonotype was counted many times. The chain has TRBV28 and TRBJ1-6, with 7 bases identical to TRBD1. V lost 7 bases and J lost 8; bases outside the gene matches: 11. CDR3 length: 15 residues. Germline V gene data show CDR1 as MDHEN and CDR2 as SYDVKM. As DNA, the CDR3 is TGTGCCAGCATCGGACAGGCCAATTTTTATTCACCCCTCCACTTT. Its translation: CASIGQANFYSPLHF.

The V and J genes are TRBV24-1 and TRBJ1-1, with 8 bases matching TRBD1. Germline V gene lookup returns CDR1 KGHDR and CDR2 SFDVKD. The trim removed 3 bases at V and 10 bases at J, leaving 9 bases unmatched. This CDR3 contains 14 residues. CDR3 protein: CATSDPTGALGAFF. DNA of the CDR3: TGTGCCACCAGTGATCCGACAGGGGCGCTAGGAGCTTTCTTT.

This clonotype was seen at least ten times. The rearrangement uses TRBV6-1 and TRBJ2-7; no reliable D call. The CDR3 contains 11 residues. The V end lost 7 bases, the J end lost 7 bases, and 11 bases lay between the germline ends. Germline CDR1 is MNHNS and CDR2 is SASEGT. DNA of the CDR3: TGTGCCAGCAATATTAGACGTGAGCAGTACTTC. Its translation is CASNIRREQYF.

This clonotype was seen repeatedly, ten times or more. One end of the junction varies from germline; a read error may be responsible. This chain connects TRBV7-9 to TRBJ1-1; D not certain. Germline V gene data show CDR1 as SEHNR and CDR2 as FQNEAQ (reference sequence). The CDR3 sequence is 13 residues long. The CDR3 region is CASSLGTGTEAFF. For the CDR3, the DNA is TGCGCCAGCAGCTTGGGAACGGGCACTGAAGCTTTCTTT.

This clonotype was detected ten times or more. No DNA is shown, since the ends of the CDR3 on it are uncertain; the CDR3 is the one TCRdb lists. V usage is TRBV12-3 or TRBV12-4 and J usage is TRBJ2-3; the table names TRBD1, a call not compared with the DNA. Ends included, the CDR3 has 16 residues. The CDR3 reads CASSSSTGGATDTQYF.

This clonotype was counted many times. The chain uses TRBV12-3 or TRBV12-4 and TRBJ2-5; D possibly uses TRBD1 or TRBD2 (5 bases each). Trimming cost V 7 bases and J 4 bases, with 7 bases left between them. The CDR3 has 11 amino acids. The CDR3 region is CASMGVETQYF. Written as DNA, the CDR3 is TGTGCCAGCATGGGGGTAGAGACCCAGTACTTC.